This TCR beta chain was found in a study of blood T cell repertoires in COVID-19. This clone is a singleton in its sample. The table came from immunoSEQ multiplex PCR; TCRdb's copy has only in-frame clones and leaves some out. This sample carries around 450,000 clones, about 90% of them seen once, and the ten largest clones take approximately 0.7%. The ends lost 7 bases at V and 3 bases at J; junction bases unmatched: 5. The CDR3 runs to 14 residues. Germline CDR1 and CDR2: MNHEY and SMNVEV (reference sequence). The sample consisted of PBMCs or T cells enriched from blood (not recorded which). The gene calls are TRBV27 and TRBJ2-2; TRBD1 matches 7 bases. This receptor was identified in a woman aged 18-29 years who had recovered from COVID-19. The CDR3 nucleotides read TGTGCCAGCAACAGGGACAGTGACACCGGGGAGCTGTTTTTT. Its translation is CASNRDSDTGELFF.